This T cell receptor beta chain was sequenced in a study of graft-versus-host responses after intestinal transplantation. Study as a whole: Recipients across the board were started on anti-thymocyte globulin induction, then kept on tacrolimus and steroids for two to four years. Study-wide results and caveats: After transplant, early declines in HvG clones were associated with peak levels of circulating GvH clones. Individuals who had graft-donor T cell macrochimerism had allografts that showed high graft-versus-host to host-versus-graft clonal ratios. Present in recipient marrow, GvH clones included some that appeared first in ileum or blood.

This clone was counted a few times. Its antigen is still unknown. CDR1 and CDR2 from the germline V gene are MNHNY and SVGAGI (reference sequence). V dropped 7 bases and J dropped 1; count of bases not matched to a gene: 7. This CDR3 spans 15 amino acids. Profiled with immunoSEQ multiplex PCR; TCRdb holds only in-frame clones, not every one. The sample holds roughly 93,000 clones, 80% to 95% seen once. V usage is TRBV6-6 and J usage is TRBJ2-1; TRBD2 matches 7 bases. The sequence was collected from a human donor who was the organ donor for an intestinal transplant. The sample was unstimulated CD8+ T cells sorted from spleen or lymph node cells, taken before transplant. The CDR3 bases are TGTGCCAGCACCTCAGGCGGGGGATCCTACAATGAGCAGTTCTTC. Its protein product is CASTSGGGSYNEQFF.